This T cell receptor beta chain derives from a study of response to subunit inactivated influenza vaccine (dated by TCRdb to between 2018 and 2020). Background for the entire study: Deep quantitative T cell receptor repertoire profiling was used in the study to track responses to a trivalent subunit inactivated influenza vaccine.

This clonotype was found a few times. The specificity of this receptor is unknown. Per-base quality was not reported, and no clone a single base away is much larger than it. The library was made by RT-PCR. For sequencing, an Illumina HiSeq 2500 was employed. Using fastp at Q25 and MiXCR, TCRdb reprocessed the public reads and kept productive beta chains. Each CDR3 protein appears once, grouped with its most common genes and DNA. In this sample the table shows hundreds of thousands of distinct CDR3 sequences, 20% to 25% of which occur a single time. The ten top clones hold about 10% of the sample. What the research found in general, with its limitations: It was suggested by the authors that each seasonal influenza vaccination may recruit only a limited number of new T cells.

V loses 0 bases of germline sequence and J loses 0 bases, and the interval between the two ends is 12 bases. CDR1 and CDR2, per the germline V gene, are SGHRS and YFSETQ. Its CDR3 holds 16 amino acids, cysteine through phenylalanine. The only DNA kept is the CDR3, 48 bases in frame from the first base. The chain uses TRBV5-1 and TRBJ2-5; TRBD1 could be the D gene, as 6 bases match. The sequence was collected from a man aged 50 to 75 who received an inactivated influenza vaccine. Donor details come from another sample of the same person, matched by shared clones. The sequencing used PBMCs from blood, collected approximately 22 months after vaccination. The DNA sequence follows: TGCGCCAGCAGCTTGGGGGCAGGGGTGTACCAAGAGACCCAGTACTTC. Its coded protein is CASSLGAGVYQETQYF.